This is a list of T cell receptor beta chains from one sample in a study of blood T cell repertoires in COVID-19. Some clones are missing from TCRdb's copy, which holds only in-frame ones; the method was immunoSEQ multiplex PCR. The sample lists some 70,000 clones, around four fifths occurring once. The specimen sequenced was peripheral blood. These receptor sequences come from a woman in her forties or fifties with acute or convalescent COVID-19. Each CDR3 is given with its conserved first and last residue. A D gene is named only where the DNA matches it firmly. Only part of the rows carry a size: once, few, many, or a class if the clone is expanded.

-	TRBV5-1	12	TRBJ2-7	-	CASSLGQNEQYF	TGCGCCAGCAGCTTGGGGCAGAACGAGCAGTACTTC
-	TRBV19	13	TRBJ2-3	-	CASSKGGTDTQYF	TGTGCCAGTAGTAAGGGGGGCACAGATACGCAGTATTTT
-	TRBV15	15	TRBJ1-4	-	CATSRSRTPEEKLFF	TGTGCCACCAGCAGGAGTAGGACTCCTGAAGAAAAACTGTTTTTT
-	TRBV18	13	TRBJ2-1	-	CASSPLAGNEQFF	TGTGCCAGCTCACCCCTAGCTGGCAATGAGCAGTTCTTC
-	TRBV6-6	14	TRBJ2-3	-	CASTRGPGSDTQYF	TGTGCCAGCACCAGAGGTCCAGGGTCAGATACGCAGTATTTT
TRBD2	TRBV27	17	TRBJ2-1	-	CASRGLAGTIQRDEQFF	TGTGCCAGCAGGGGACTAGCGGGAACCATTCAACGAGATGAGCAGTTCTTC
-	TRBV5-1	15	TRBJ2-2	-	CASNPGLTNTGELFF	TGCGCCAGCAACCCGGGACTGACGAACACCGGGGAGCTGTTTTTT
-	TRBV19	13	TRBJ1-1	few	CASRRAVNTEAFF	TGTGCCAGTAGGAGGGCAGTGAACACTGAAGCTTTCTTT
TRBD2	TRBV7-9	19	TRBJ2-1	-	CASSLGGLGTSGRDNEQFF	TGTGCCAGCAGCTTAGGCGGTTTAGGGACTAGCGGGAGGGACAATGAGCAGTTCTTC
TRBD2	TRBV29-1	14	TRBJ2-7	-	CSVVGLAGSYEQYF	TGCAGCGTTGTCGGACTAGCGGGTTCCTACGAGCAGTACTTC
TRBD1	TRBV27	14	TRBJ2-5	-	CASSITGTGETQYF	TGTGCCAGCAGTATCACCGGGACAGGGGAGACCCAGTACTTC
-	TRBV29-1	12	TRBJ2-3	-	CSVEDQADTQYF	TGCAGCGTTGAAGATCAGGCAGATACGCAGTATTTT
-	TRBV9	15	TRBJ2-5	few	CASSVGGLLMETQYF	TGTGCCAGCAGCGTAGGGGGACTCCTTATGGAGACCCAGTACTTC
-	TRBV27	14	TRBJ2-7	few	CASSSVANYYEQYF	TGTGCCAGCAGTAGCGTAGCGAACTACTACGAGCAGTACTTC
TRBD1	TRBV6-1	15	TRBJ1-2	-	CASSEARQGMGGYTF	TGTGCCAGCAGTGAAGCCCGACAGGGGATGGGAGGCTACACCTTC
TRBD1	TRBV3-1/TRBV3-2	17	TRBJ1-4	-	CASSQALGTGFGEKLFF	TGTGCCAGCAGCCAAGCCCTGGGGACAGGGTTCGGTGAAAAACTGTTTTTT
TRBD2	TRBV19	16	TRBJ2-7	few	CASSALYGREEYEQYF	TGTGCCAGTAGTGCGCTTTATGGGCGGGAGGAGTACGAGCAGTACTTC
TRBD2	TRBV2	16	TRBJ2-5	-	CASSPRLAGGRETQYF	TGTGCCAGCAGTCCTCGACTAGCGGGGGGGCGAGAGACCCAGTACTTC
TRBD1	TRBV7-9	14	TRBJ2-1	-	CASSFRTGYNEQFF	TGTGCCAGCAGCTTTCGGACAGGCTACAATGAGCAGTTCTTC
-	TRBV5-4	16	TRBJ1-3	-	CASSSWAGYSGNTIYF	TGTGCCAGCAGCTCCTGGGCAGGCTACTCTGGAAACACCATATATTTT
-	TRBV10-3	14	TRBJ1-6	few	CATTGVASNSPLHF	TGTGCTACAACAGGAGTGGCATCGAATTCACCCCTCCACTTT
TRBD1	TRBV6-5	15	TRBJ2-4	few	CASSGQGLVENIQYF	TGTGCCAGCAGCGGACAGGGGTTGGTTGAAAACATTCAGTACTTC
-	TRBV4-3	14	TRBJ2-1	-	CASKLDASYNEQFF	TGCGCCAGCAAGCTTGATGCGAGCTACAATGAGCAGTTCTTC
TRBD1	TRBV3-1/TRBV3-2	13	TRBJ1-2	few	CASSLTGGDGYTF	TGTGCCAGCAGCCTGACAGGGGGCGATGGCTACACCTTC
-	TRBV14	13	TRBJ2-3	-	CASSLSTQSTQYF	TGTGCCAGCAGCCTAAGTACACAGAGCACGCAGTATTTT
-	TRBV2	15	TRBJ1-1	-	CASRRDRGWGTEAFF	TGTGCCAGCAGGCGGGACCGGGGGTGGGGCACTGAAGCTTTCTTT
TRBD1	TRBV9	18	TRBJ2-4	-	CASSVGQGFLSDKNIQYF	TGTGCCAGCAGCGTAGGACAGGGGTTTTTGTCGGACAAAAACATTCAGTACTTC
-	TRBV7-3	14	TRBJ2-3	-	CASSQQGSTDTQYF	TGTGCCAGCAGCCAACAGGGTAGCACAGATACGCAGTATTTT
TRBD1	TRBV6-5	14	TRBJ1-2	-	CASSRTGELYGYTF	TGTGCCAGCAGCAGGACAGGGGAACTCTATGGCTACACCTTC
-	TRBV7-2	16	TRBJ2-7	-	CASSWTKQSASYEQYF	TGTGCCAGCAGCTGGACAAAGCAGAGTGCCTCCTACGAGCAGTACTTC
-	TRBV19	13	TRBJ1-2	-	CASEAPDRYGYTF	TGTGCCAGTGAGGCGCCCGATAGGTATGGCTACACCTTC
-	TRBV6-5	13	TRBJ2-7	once	CASSYSRTYEQYF	TGTGCCAGCAGTTACTCTAGAACCTACGAGCAGTACTTC
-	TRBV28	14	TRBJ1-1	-	CASSSPERNTEAFF	TGTGCCAGCAGCTCTCCGGAGAGGAACACTGAAGCTTTCTTT
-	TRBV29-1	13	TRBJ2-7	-	CSVGAGVTYEQYF	TGCAGCGTGGGGGCAGGGGTTACCTACGAGCAGTACTTC
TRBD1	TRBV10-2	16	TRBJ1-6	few	CASSEGPGQYNSPLHF	TGCGCCAGCAGTGAAGGTCCGGGACAGTATAATTCACCCCTCCACTTT
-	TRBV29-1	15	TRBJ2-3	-	CSVLTGIISTDTQYF	TGCAGCGTTCTTACAGGGATAATTAGCACAGATACGCAGTATTTT
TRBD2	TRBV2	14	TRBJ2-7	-	CASMGTSGTYEQYF	TGTGCCAGCATGGGGACTAGCGGGACCTACGAGCAGTACTTC
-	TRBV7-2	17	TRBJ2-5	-	CASSLGTVQGGQETQYF	TGTGCCAGCAGCTTAGGGACGGTCCAGGGAGGACAAGAGACCCAGTACTTC
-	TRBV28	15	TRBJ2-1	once	CASSFYRAMGNEQFF	TGTGCCAGCAGTTTCTACAGGGCGATGGGCAATGAGCAGTTCTTC
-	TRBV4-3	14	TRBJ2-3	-	CASSRSSGTDTQYF	TGCGCCAGCAGCCGTAGTTCCGGCACAGATACGCAGTATTTT
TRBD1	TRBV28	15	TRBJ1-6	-	CASSLSDRANSPLHF	TGTGCCAGCAGTTTATCCGACAGGGCCAATTCACCCCTCCACTTT
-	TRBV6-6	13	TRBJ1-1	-	CASTQGQNTEAFF	TGTGCCAGCACCCAGGGACAAAACACTGAAGCTTTCTTT
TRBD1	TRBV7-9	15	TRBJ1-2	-	CASSFGQGSNYGYTF	TGTGCCAGCAGCTTCGGACAGGGGAGCAACTATGGCTACACCTTC